Detailed here is one T cell receptor (beta chain). Assay: immunoSEQ multiplex PCR; the TCRdb copy retains only in-frame clones and omits some. This table holds 50,000 to 70,000 clones, around nine tenths found once. CDR1 SNHLY and CDR2 FYNNEI come from the germline V gene. The CDR3 is 17 amino acids. V shed 5 bases, J shed 5 bases, and the junction held 14 bases outside the gene matches. This sample is drawn from a study of blood T cell repertoires in COVID-19. The receptor was isolated from a human donor with active COVID-19. The donor label of this sample is uncertain. The material sequenced was peripheral blood. The gene calls are TRBV2 and TRBJ2-4; 8 nucleotides match TRBD2. CDR3 region: CASSNSQRENRQNIQYF. The CDR3, as DNA: TGTGCCAGCAGTAACTCCCAGCGGGAGAATCGGCAAAACATTCAGTACTTC.